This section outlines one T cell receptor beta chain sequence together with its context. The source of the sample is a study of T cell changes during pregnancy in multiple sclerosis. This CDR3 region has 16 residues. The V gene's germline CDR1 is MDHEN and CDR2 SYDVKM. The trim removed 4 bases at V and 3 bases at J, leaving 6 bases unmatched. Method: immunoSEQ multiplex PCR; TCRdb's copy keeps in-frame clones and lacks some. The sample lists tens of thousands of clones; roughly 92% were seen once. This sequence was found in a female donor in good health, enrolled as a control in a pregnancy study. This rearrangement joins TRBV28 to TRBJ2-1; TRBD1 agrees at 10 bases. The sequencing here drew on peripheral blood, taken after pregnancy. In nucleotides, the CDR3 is TGTGCCAGCAGTTCCTCGGGACAGGGGCGCTACAATGAGCAGTTCTTC. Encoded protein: CASSSSGQGRYNEQFF.